The 8 T cell receptor beta chains below come from one sample, sequenced in a study of T cell repertoires in cytomegalovirus infection. A single record per CDR3 protein comes from TCRdb applying MiXCR to the reads. In the table there are hundreds of thousands of distinct CDR3 sequences, 25% to 40% of which are singletons. These TCRs are of unknown antigen specificity. Source: cultured CD8+ T cells from PBMCs, taken from culture after CMV antigen stimulation. The receptors here all came from a human donor in good health (CMV status not recorded). Some clones in this sample may be carry-over from other donors' samples.

This clonotype was seen a handful of times. The V gene is TRBV6-5, the J gene TRBJ2-1; tentative D call: TRBD2 (6 bases). V lost 2 bases and J lost 3, with 11 bases in between. The CDR3 loop spans 15 amino acids. CDR1 and CDR2 (germline): MNHEY, SVGAGI. The CDR3 DNA is TGTGCCAGCAGTTACGAGGAGGGGAGCTACAATGAGCAGTTCTTC. It codes for CASSYEEGSYNEQFF.

The table lists this clonotype with a few counts. The gene calls are TRBV12-3 or TRBV12-4 and TRBJ1-2, with 7 bases fitting TRBD1. The CDR3 contains 15 residues. Unmatched junction bases numbered 11, after V lost 6 bases and J lost 4 bases. CDR3 in amino acids: CASSKPGQTIYGYTF. The CDR3 DNA is TGTGCCAGCAGCAAACCGGGACAGACCATCTATGGCTACACCTTC.

The J gene is TRBJ2-2, the V gene TRBV7-8; D call uncertain. The CDR3 loop spans 11 amino acids. Deletions cut 4 bases from V and 10 bases from J, with 7 bases between. From germline, CDR1 is SGHVS and CDR2 FQNEAQ. The CDR3 sequence is CASSWAEELFF. The CDR3 DNA follows: TGTGCCAGCAGCTGGGCCGAGGAGCTGTTTTTT. Using reference TRBV7-8 and TRBJ2-2 for the parts outside the CDR3, the full variable domain is GAGVSQSPRYKVAKRGQDVALRCDPISGHVSLFWYQQALGQGPEFLTYFQNEAQLDKSGLPSDRFFAERPEGSVSTLKIQRTQQEDSAVYLCASSWAEELFFGEGSRLTVL.

In this sample, this clonotype turned up many times. The genes are TRBV7-6 and TRBJ2-3; weak D call: TRBD1 (6 bases). Trimming removed 1 base from V and 2 bases from J, with 10 bases in between. The CDR3 is 15 residues long. Germline V gene data show CDR1 as SGHVS and CDR2 as FNYEAQ. The CDR3 spells CASSLGAGVTDTQYF. CDR3 DNA: TGTGCCAGCAGCTTAGGGGCAGGGGTCACAGATACGCAGTATTTT.

This clonotype was detected only a few times. V is TRBV7-9 and J is TRBJ2-1; D unclear. The CDR3 runs to 12 residues. Germline V CDR1 and CDR2: SEHNR, FQNEAQ (reference sequence). Trimming took 3 bases from V and 8 from J, leaving 8 bases between them. Here the CDR3 DNA reads TGTGCCAGCAGCTTTACTCCCCATGAGCAGTTCTTC. Translation: CASSFTPHEQFF.

The chain is built from TRBV7-9 and TRBJ2-3; 12 nucleotides match TRBD2. Unmatched junction bases numbered 7, after V lost 5 bases and J lost 1 base. CDR3 length equals 17 residues. Per the germline V gene, CDR1 is SEHNR and CDR2 is FQNEAQ (reference sequence). DNA for the CDR3: TGTGCCAGCAGCGTACGACTAGCGGGGGCCCGCACAGATACGCAGTATTTT. As protein: CASSVRLAGARTDTQYF.

This clonotype was recorded once. The rearrangement uses TRBV2 and TRBJ1-2; TRBD1 might be the D (5 bases). CDR1 is SNHLY, CDR2 FYNNEI, per germline. Trimming cost V 1 base and J 8 bases, with 11 bases left between them. This CDR3 spans 13 amino acids. CDR3 DNA sequence: TGTGCCAGCAGTGAAGGGGACGACGTGGGCTACACCTTC. Its protein product is CASSEGDDVGYTF.

This clonotype showed up just a few times. This sequence joins TRBV7-9 and TRBJ2-7; 12 nucleotides line up with TRBD2. Germline-derived CDR1 and CDR2 are SEHNR and FQNEAQ (reference sequence). V trimming: 4 bases; J trimming: 0 bases; junction bases outside the gene matches: 4. The CDR3 spans 16 residues. CDR3 sequence: CASSWRTSGASYEQYF. The CDR3 DNA is TGTGCCAGCAGCTGGCGGACTAGCGGGGCCTCCTACGAGCAGTACTTC.